These 5 T cell receptor beta chains share one sample of origin, sequenced in a study of cytomegalovirus exposure and HLA in healthy donors. The PCR made use of 60 Vbeta and 13 Jbeta primers. Clones were read by immunoSEQ multiplex PCR, and TCRdb kept only the in-frame ones, dropping some. The table lists around 50,000 clones, roughly 83% of them singletons. The sample was PBMCs. Receptor source: a middle-aged man in good health and CMV-seronegative.

The V call is TRBV5-4, the J call TRBJ1-6; a weak D match, TRBD1 (6 bases). This CDR3 contains 14 residues. V was shortened by 4 bases and J by 6 bases, with 11 bases between the two germline ends. Looked up from germline, CDR1 is SGHNT and CDR2 is YYREEE (reference sequence). The CDR3 is CASSLGQLNSPLHF. CDR3 DNA sequence: TGTGCCAGCAGCCTTGGACAGCTTAATTCACCCCTCCACTTT.

Here the CDR3 reads CASSLVHGGVPRPNTEAFF. The DNA for the CDR3 is TGTGCCAGCAGCTTAGTCCATGGAGGGGTCCCACGGCCGAACACTGAAGCTTTCTTT. The chain recombines TRBV7-9 with TRBJ1-1, with D perhaps matching TRBD1 (5 bases). CDR1 is SEHNR, CDR2 FQNEAQ, per germline (reference sequence). The CDR3 is 19 amino acids. Trimming shortened V by 1 base and J by 1 base, and 22 bases separated the two germline ends.

This clone was observed a single time. This chain connects TRBV2 to TRBJ1-5, with 8 bases fitting TRBD1. Trimming took 4 bases from V and 1 from J; bases not matched to a gene: 3. From germline, CDR1 is SNHLY and CDR2 FYNNEI. The CDR3 loop spans 15 amino acids. CDR3 sequence reads: CASSGGQASNQPQHF. DNA for the CDR3: TGTGCCAGCAGTGGGGGACAGGCCAGCAATCAGCCCCAGCATTTT. The full variable domain, rest sourced from reference TRBV2 and TRBJ1-5, is EPEVTQTPSHQVTQMGQEVILRCVPISNHLYFYWYRQILGQKVEFLVSFYNNEISEKSEIFDDQFSVERPDGSNFTLKIRSTKLEDSAMYFCASSGGQASNQPQHFGDGTRLSIL.

The chain carries TRBV4-3 and TRBJ2-1, with 12 bases fitting TRBD2. V was pared by 4 bases and J by 6 bases, with 10 bases of the junction left unmatched. In germline, CDR1 is LGHNA, CDR2 YSLEER. The CDR3 is made up of 17 amino acids. For the CDR3, the DNA is TGCGCCAGCAGCCGCAACCCCCTAGCGGGGGGGCCCAATGAGCAGTTCTTC. Translation gives CASSRNPLAGGPNEQFF.

The chain has TRBV27 and TRBJ2-5; 11 nucleotides line up with TRBD2. The trim removed 5 bases at V and 5 bases at J, leaving 7 bases unmatched. The germline V gene encodes CDR1 MNHEY and CDR2 SMNVEV (reference sequence). This CDR3 has 15 amino acids. The CDR3 protein is CASSPGTSGGETQYF. CDR3 bases: TGTGCCAGCAGTCCGGGGACTAGCGGTGGTGAGACCCAGTACTTC.